The entry below gives a single T cell receptor beta chain sequence along with its context. Trimming took 0 bases from V and 11 from J, leaving 16 bases between them. There are 14 residues in the CDR3. CDR1 and CDR2 (germline): MNHNS, SASEGT. This specimen belongs to a study of shared clonotypes between healthy human individuals. Terminally differentiated effector memory CD45RA+ cells were left out of the naive CD8 fraction, which was CD45RO-negative and positively selected for CCR7. Methods used by the authors: Owing to the provision of junction-only sequences devoid of quality scores by immunoSEQ, filtering differed. The repertoire was sequenced with immunoSEQ multiplex PCR; TCRdb's copy has only in-frame clones and lacks some. From that table come the V and J calls and clone size; the DNA was used to work out D and trimming. The table shows about 2.1 million clones, with more than 85% occurring only once.

The clonotype was recovered from a man aged 18 to 35 in good health. Some clones in this sample may be carry-over from other donors' samples. The V and J genes are TRBV6-1 and TRBJ1-1; tentative D call: TRBD1 (5 bases). Input material: naive CD8+ T cells from PBMCs. The CDR3 DNA follows: TGTGCCAGCAGTGAAGCTACCTCGGGGGGAGAGGCTTTCTTT. Amino acid sequence: CASSEATSGGEAFF.